The sequence of this T cell receptor beta chain was determined in a study of cytomegalovirus exposure and HLA in healthy donors (dated by TCRdb to about 2017). A note on the overall study: According to an earlier analysis of a few hundred of the donors, 150 million to 200 million T cells yielded roughly 110 million unique TCR beta sequences and 276 Gb of sequence data. The genetic ancestry cluster associated with self-reported Caucasian donors included roughly 84% of the 398 genotyped donors. Four to six DR-DQ haplotypes were handled as single units for association and clustering because linkage in the cohort was strong. In addition to the first cohort of roughly 670 subjects, a separate validation cohort of approximately 110 different subjects was used. A later analysis re-analyzed previously published TCR beta repertoires from several hundred donors and added high-resolution HLA genotyping to study TCR occurrence patterns. A later genetic analysis took genome-wide SNP genotypes for about 65% of the 666 donors and used that subset as a discovery cohort. An earlier analysis of approximately 500 of the donors applied high-throughput TCR beta sequencing to assess whether each TCR beta V gene segment acted as functional or pseudogenic. HLA typing covered class I and class II loci at four-digit resolution. Around 320 gigabases of sequencing data and tens of millions of unique TCR sequences were included in an early release covering over 600 HLA-typed donors. Typing coverage differed by locus: A, B, C, DRB1 and DQB1 were typed in roughly 620-630 donors, DQA1 in about 510, DPA1 in approximately 610, and DPB1 in approximately 450. The study profiled the T cell repertoires of hundreds of subjects by immunosequencing and related them to cytomegalovirus serostatus. Among about 360 genotyped donors of the cohort, an average of around 240,000 unique TCR beta nucleotide sequences were sequenced per donor, around 20% of them non-productive. Rather than using new phenotypic data, the later analysis identified candidate immune exposures from TCR beta sequences and from how often those sequences occurred across donors. Donor age, sex, ethnicity and CMV serostatus were compiled alongside the repertoire data. The aim of the study was to test whether cataloging public T cell receptors could identify signatures of past pathogen exposure. High-throughput TCR immunosequencing, statistical association of individual TCRs with disease status, and machine learning were combined to predict cytomegalovirus infection status. All discovery cohort repertoires had been generated using a single sequencing platform.

The cohort comprised approximately 700 healthy bone marrow donors. At the time of sampling, every cohort member was nominally healthy, though immune exposures that went unrecorded were likely present. The donor tested CMV seronegative, placing the donor among the roughly 400 seronegative members of the cohort. Each donor provided a peripheral blood sample, and peripheral blood mononuclear cells were used for TCR beta sequencing. The Qiagen DNeasy Blood Extraction Kit was used to extract genomic DNA from the blood cell samples. This clone has just one count. There is no known antigen for this receptor. Nothing much larger sits one base from this clone, and base qualities are not available. What the work shows at the level of the full study, not this receptor alone: Roughly uniform sequencing depth across donors was assumed in presence/absence analyses, although this assumption may not hold. The classifier was reported to diagnose cytomegalovirus status with high specificity and sensitivity in both the original and validation cohorts. It was suggested by the authors that the approach could potentially be generalized to other disease states and immunological phenotypes. When HLA alleles, especially DR and DQ, strongly co-occurred, TCR associations were difficult to assign to individual alleles. Because some donors lacked HLA typing at each locus, the association tests relied only on the typed subset. Correlated functional status among segregating V segments might be attributable to linkage disequilibrium, but an unknown experimental factor could not be ruled out. Broadly in line with IMGT annotations, most TCR beta V segments showed up in productive rearrangements about 87% or about 30% of the time in an earlier analysis of 450 to 750 of the donors. In a later analysis, TCR association rates were found to vary across HLA loci, with the most associated TCRs seen for DRB1 alleles and the fewest for HLA-C alleles. In vitro tests confirmed that a few of the cytomegalovirus-associated TCR beta chains recognize cytomegalovirus antigens. In a later genetic analysis, fewer N-insertions in productive TCRs were reported among donors in an Asian-associated ancestry cluster than the approximately 710-donor mean. A further reported finding was that TCR beta sequences accurately predicted the HLA-A and HLA-B alleles for most subjects in the first cohort. While some public TCRs were present in many individuals, most TCR sequences turned up only very rarely across donors. In the study, some 160 TCR beta chains were listed as associated with cytomegalovirus. A cluster of highly shared sequence variants was judged likely to be a technical artifact of the sequencing pipeline. A later analysis associated about 18,000 TCR beta sequences with specific HLA alleles at a false discovery rate of 0.05. CMV serostatus was the only immune exposure information available for the cohort. A later genetic analysis associated a missense DCLRE1C variant with V-gene and J-gene trimming of TCR beta chains, and an independent cohort replicated the association. In this cohort, only TCR beta chains were sequenced, and detectable features were limited by the absence of alpha or paired-chain data. Some IMGT-functional V segments, including TRBV6-2 and TRBV6-3, could not be told apart with the 87-base-pair reads, so those segments were excluded. According to a later analysis, most CMV-associated TCR beta chains appeared to be HLA-restricted, and the HLA associations seemed to be driven largely by CMV exposure. Because counts were too low, around 17 rarely observed V segments, including chromosome 9 orphons, were left out of the earlier analysis of 500 to 650 of the donors. Several of the top co-occurrence clusters appeared to be linked to parvovirus B19, influenza, CMV and Epstein-Barr virus, according to a later analysis. Compared with equally common non-associated chains, HLA-associated TCR beta chains in a later analysis were more clonally expanded and had lower generation probabilities.

Preparation of the library involved the immunoSEQ multiplex PCR assay. A mixture of 60 forward primers for TCR Vbeta segments and 13 reverse primers for TCR Jbeta segments was used in the multiplex PCR. The CDR3 region of rearranged TCR beta genes was amplified from genomic DNA with a multiplex PCR assay. The Illumina HiSeq System was used to sequence the amplified TCR beta libraries as 87-base-pair reads. For the original study's pipeline: In a later analysis, approximately 74 million unique TCR beta chains were counted across the roughly 670 repertoires, and around 10 million of these chains were shared by at least two donors. To remove PCR and sequencing errors, raw reads were error-corrected and collapsed into unique sequences using a nearest-neighbor algorithm that merged closely related sequences. CDR3 sequences were aligned to IMGT reference sequences to assign V, D and J gene segments. For a sequence to be retained, a match of at least six nucleotides was required to both a V gene segment and a J gene segment. A rearrangement counted as productive if the CDR3 had no stop codons and remained in frame with V and J, and every other rearrangement counted as non-productive. CDR3 was defined according to IMGT convention as the region running from the second conserved V-encoded cysteine to the conserved J-encoded phenylalanine. Sequences without an unambiguous match to a single V gene segment were excluded from the earlier analysis of 450 to 750 of the donors. In an earlier analysis of some 590 of the donors, a V segment was called functional when productive rearrangements were above 56.7%, and segregating when the standard deviation between donors exceeded 5%. A statistical classification framework was built to diagnose cytomegalovirus status from the catalog of TCR beta chain sequences. V and J gene assignment, in a later analysis, came from comparing TCR nucleotide sequences with IMGT/GENE-DB human TR gene sequences. In a later analysis, CDR3 sequences and most-parsimonious VDJ recombination scenarios were assigned using the TCRdist pipeline. A later analysis defined each TCR beta chain by its CDR3 amino acid sequence plus V-gene family, and excluded reads lacking a unique V-gene family. As a way to deal with suspected cross-contamination and a sequencing artifact, a later analysis dropped 450 to 600 nucleotide sequences that were highly shared and had low generation probability. For each public chain, a later analysis derived a clonal expansion index from normalized ranks of inferred template counts within each repertoire. In a later analysis, generation probabilities were computed using a VDJ recombination model fitted to out-of-frame rearrangements, and the results were checked against IGoR. In a later analysis, TCR-TCR, TCR-HLA and TCR-CMV co-occurrence was scored with hypergeometric tests, and a repertoire-size bias correction was applied to TCR pairs. In a later analysis, false discovery rates were estimated by permuting HLA or CMV assignments 20 times. In a later analysis, co-occurring TCRs were grouped using DBSCAN, with TCRdist sequence similarity added in when clustering inside HLA-allele-positive subsets. For co-occurrence clustering, repertoires with fewer than 30,000 or more than 120,000 public chains were excluded, along with four or five repertoires with anomalous nucleotide sharing. As stored in TCRdb, this immuneACCESS dataset retains in-frame rearrangements with V and J assigned. A fraction of the clones does not appear; measured against another copy, unresolved V genes explain less than half of the discrepancy, and the remainder lacks a known reason. The DNA gave D and trimming, while V, J and clone size come from that table. For this sample the table gives 110,000 to 150,000 clones, of which roughly four fifths were detected only once. More than 6.5% of the sample comes from the top ten.

The CDR3 holds 11 amino acids from the cysteine to the phenylalanine. Just CDR3 DNA is preserved here, 33 bases in frame from base 1. The germline V gene yields SQVTM for CDR1 and ANQGSEA for CDR2. V is shortened by 2 bases, J by 5 bases, and the region joining them spans 6 bases. The TCR originated in a man aged 25 to 40 in good health and CMV-seronegative. The sample was PBMCs. The chain couples TRBV29-1 to TRBJ2-5, with an unclear D gene assignment. The CDR3 loop reads CSVERAETQYF. The nucleotide sequence reads TGCAGCGTTGAAAGAGCGGAGACCCAGTACTTC.